This T cell receptor beta chain was retrieved from a study of blood T cell repertoires in COVID-19. Study-wide background: Nucleic acid was either cDNA or gDNA, and it came from T cells, B-cell-depleted T cells, or PBMCs.

Source study methods: Researchers report that nucleated cell counts were estimated from reference gene primer amplification. Sequencing used immunoSEQ multiplex PCR; TCRdb keeps in-frame clones, though not all of them. V, J and clone size derive from that table, while D and trimming were established from the DNA sequence. The repertoire has 270,000 or so clones, about four fifths of them found once; the top ten carry around 3.2%. The V gene's germline CDR1 is MNHEY and CDR2 SMNVEV (reference sequence). Trimming removed 1 base at V and 5 bases at J, with 11 bases between. The CDR3 loop spans 14 amino acids.

The sequence was obtained from a woman younger than 35 with acute or convalescent COVID-19. The chain is built from TRBV27 and TRBJ1-1; D is undetermined. The sample taken for sequencing was peripheral blood. DNA of the CDR3: TGTGCCAGCAGTTTATACCGGGGAAGGACTGAAGCTTTCTTT. Residues: CASSLYRGRTEAFF.